This TCR beta chain was sequenced in a study of radiotherapy plus CTLA-4 blockade in lung cancer. With 6 bases removed from V and 1 base from J, the gap between germline ends came to 9 bases. The CDR3 is made up of 13 amino acids. The germline V gene has CDR1 SGHVS and CDR2 FNYEAQ. Assay: immunoSEQ multiplex PCR; the TCRdb copy retains only in-frame clones and omits some. Of about 87,000 clones listed, more than 85% are singletons. The chain recombines TRBV7-6 with TRBJ1-1; D remains unclear. The starting material was peripheral blood, obtained from a patient treated with radiotherapy plus ipilimumab. This receptor was taken from a human donor with non-small cell lung cancer that progressed on radiotherapy plus ipilimumab. As DNA, the CDR3 is TGTGCCAGCAGTCCCACGGGGAACACTGAAGCTTTCTTT. It encodes CASSPTGNTEAFF. Full variable domain (outside the CDR3, taken from reference TRBV7-6 and TRBJ1-1): GAGVSQSPRYKVTKRGQDVALRCDPISGHVSLYWYRQALGQGPEFLTYFNYEAQQDKSGLPNDRFSAERPEGSISTLTIQRTEQRDSAMYRCASSPTGNTEAFFGQGTRLTVV.